One sample yielded the 11 T cell receptor beta chains listed below, sequenced in a study of cytomegalovirus exposure and HLA in healthy donors. Use of 60 Vbeta and 13 Jbeta primers characterized the PCR. TCRdb's copy holds only in-frame clones and misses some; the assay was immunoSEQ multiplex PCR. Here the sample spans some 150,000 clones, 70% to 85% being singletons. The material sequenced was PBMCs. Source of these receptors: a man aged 25 to 40 in good health and CMV-seropositive.

The rearrangement uses TRBV5-1 and TRBJ2-5; weak D call: TRBD1 (5 bases). Trimming pared 0 bases from V and 3 bases from J, leaving 9 bases between. CDR3 size: 14 residues. CDR1 and CDR2 (germline): SGHRS, YFSETQ. For the CDR3, the DNA is TGCGCCAGCAGCTTGGGACAGTTTAAAGAGACCCAGTACTTC. The encoded protein is CASSLGQFKETQYF.

The chain has TRBV6-5 and TRBJ2-7; D gene unclear. V lost 0 bases and J 6 bases, leaving 3 bases between the germline ends. Germline V gene data show CDR1 as MNHEY and CDR2 as SVGAGI. CDR3 length: 11 amino acids. The CDR3 protein is CASSYSSEQYF. The CDR3 bases are TGTGCCAGCAGTTACTCGAGCGAGCAGTACTTC.

The J gene is TRBJ1-1, the V gene TRBV29-1, with a possible D match to TRBD1 (5 bases). The CDR3 sequence is 14 residues long. With 6 bases removed from V and 4 bases from J, the gap between germline ends came to 18 bases. CDR1 SQVTM and CDR2 ANQGSEA come from the germline V gene. The CDR3 nucleotides read TGCAGCGTCCCAGCCCCGTCAGGGTTCACTGAAGCTTTCTTT. Translating it yields CSVPAPSGFTEAFF.

The chain is built from TRBV5-4 and TRBJ2-3; 10 bases agree with TRBD2. From germline, CDR1 is SGHNT and CDR2 YYREEE (reference sequence). V shed 4 bases, J shed 0 bases, and the junction held 5 bases outside the gene matches. The CDR3 consists of 16 residues. The CDR3 DNA follows: TGTGCCAGCAGCCCCCGACTAGCGGGTAGCACAGATACGCAGTATTTT. It codes for CASSPRLAGSTDTQYF.

This clone was counted a few times. The chain uses TRBV7-9 and TRBJ2-1; 8 nucleotides align to TRBD1. Trimming removed 5 bases from V and 4 bases from J; junction bases left unmatched: 7. The CDR3 loop spans 15 amino acids. CDR1 and CDR2 (germline): SEHNR, FQNEAQ (reference sequence). As DNA, the CDR3 is TGTGCCAGCAGCCGCAGACAGGGGTCGTACAATGAGCAGTTCTTC. It codes for CASSRRQGSYNEQFF.

The chain employs TRBV27 and TRBJ1-6; TRBD1 agrees at 7 bases. Germline trimming cut 4 bases from V and 0 bases from J; bases unmatched to any gene: 3. CDR3 length: 16 residues. Germline lookup yields CDR1 MNHEY and CDR2 SMNVEV (reference sequence). The CDR3 region is CASSSQGSSYNSPLHF. In DNA, the CDR3 is TGTGCCAGCAGTTCACAGGGGAGCTCCTATAATTCACCCCTCCACTTT.

The chain links TRBV4-1 to TRBJ2-7; 9 positions match TRBD1. This CDR3 comprises 16 residues. Unmatched junction bases numbered 12, after V lost 2 bases and J lost 7 bases. The germline gives CDR1 MGHRA, CDR2 YSYEKL. CDR3 sequence: CASSQYRDREWREQYF. Here the CDR3 DNA reads TGCGCCAGCAGCCAATACCGGGACAGGGAATGGAGAGAGCAGTACTTC.

The chain employs TRBV7-3 and TRBJ1-2; 7 bases are a match to TRBD1. This CDR3 region has 12 residues. CDR1 and CDR2 from the germline V gene are SGHTA and FQGTGA. The V segment lost 4 bases and the J segment 8 bases; nucleotides outside the gene matches: 4. CDR3 sequence (DNA): TGTGCCAGCAGCTCACAGGGGCGGGGCTACACCTTC. Translation: CASSSQGRGYTF.

In this sample, this clone turned up once. The chain joins TRBV7-3 to TRBJ2-5; TRBD2 matches at 7 bases. This CDR3 is 13 amino acids long. In germline, CDR1 is SGHTA, CDR2 FQGTGA. With V trimmed by 5 bases and J by 4 bases, 4 bases remained unmatched. The CDR3 loop reads CASSPPGGETQYF. In DNA form, the CDR3 reads TGTGCCAGCAGCCCGCCGGGGGGAGAGACCCAGTACTTC.

The V gene is TRBV7-9, the J gene TRBJ2-1, with 8 bases lining up with TRBD2. The V and J ends lost 5 bases and 3 bases, in that order; junction bases with no gene match: 9. Per the germline V gene, CDR1 is SEHNR and CDR2 is FQNEAQ (reference sequence). The CDR3 sequence is 16 residues long. The CDR3 region is CASSPRDSGNYNEQFF. DNA of the CDR3: TGTGCCAGCAGCCCCCGGGATAGCGGGAACTACAATGAGCAGTTCTTC.

This clone showed up just a few times. The V call is TRBV9, the J call TRBJ2-5; possibly TRBD1 for D (6 bases). Per the germline V gene, CDR1 is SGDLS and CDR2 is YYNGEE. CDR3 length: 14 residues. Trimming took off 4 bases at V and 0 bases at J, with 10 bases between the two ends. The CDR3 protein is CASSPQGNQETQYF. The DNA for the CDR3 is TGTGCCAGCAGCCCACAGGGTAACCAAGAGACCCAGTACTTC.